The 24 T cell receptor beta chains given below trace back to one sample, sequenced in a study of T cells in severe cutaneous drug reactions. Sequenced patients had Stevens-Johnson syndrome or toxic epidermal necrolysis caused by carbamazepine. TCR subtype-specific primers in iRepertoire multiplex PCR prepared libraries for bulk and single-cell sequencing. TCRdb re-called the multiplex PCR reads, yielding one record per CDR3 amino acid sequence without DNA. In all, the sample yields approximately 9,700 distinct CDR3 sequences. The material sequenced was cells from a skin blister. The receptors derive from a human donor with Stevens-Johnson syndrome, a severe cutaneous drug reaction.

The J gene is TRBJ2-3, the V gene TRBV20-1; with no DNA, the TCRdb D assignment of TRBD2 cannot be verified. The germline V gene has CDR1 DFQATT and CDR2 SNEGSKA (reference sequence). CDR3 length: 15 residues. The CDR3 here is CSARGRAGVTNTQYF.

By frequency, this clonotype is medium-sized (0.01 to 0.1%). The CDR3 loop reads CASSFPGSSYGYTF. The chain combines TRBV28 with TRBJ1-2. The CDR3 has 14 residues. Germline V CDR1 and CDR2: MDHEN, SYDVKM.

The chain combines TRBV9 with TRBJ2-1; as DNA is missing, the TRBD1 call by TCRdb cannot be tested. This CDR3 is 15 amino acids long. The germline V gene encodes CDR1 SGDLS and CDR2 YYNGEE. CDR3 protein: CASSVWGSSYNEQFF.

V is TRBV29-1 and J is TRBJ2-7; TCRdb's D call of TRBD1 is untestable without DNA. CDR3 length: 15 residues. Germline V gene data show CDR1 as SQVTM and CDR2 as ANQGSEA. The CDR3 protein is CSVEGLGDRGDEQYF.

This chain uses TRBV20-1 with TRBJ2-7. Germline CDR1 DFQATT, CDR2 SNEGSKA (reference sequence). This CDR3 contains 11 residues. The CDR3 loop reads CSAKGHYEQYF.

V is TRBV29-1 and J is TRBJ2-7; TCRdb selects TRBD2, and the lack of DNA leaves this call unchecked. The CDR3 loop spans 15 amino acids. The germline gives CDR1 SQVTM, CDR2 ANQGSEA. CDR3 amino acids: CSVEDRRLAGREQYF.

CDR3 sequence reads: CSARDLAGAPTQYF. The chain uses TRBV20-1 and TRBJ2-3; TCRdb proposes TRBD1, but this gene call is untestable without DNA. Germline CDR1 reads DFQATT; CDR2 reads SNEGSKA (reference sequence). This CDR3 region has 14 residues.

The rearrangement uses TRBV29-1 and TRBJ1-2. This CDR3 has 14 residues. The germline V gene has CDR1 SQVTM and CDR2 ANQGSEA. CDR3 residues: CSVPSRGARYGYTF.

V is TRBV20-1 and J is TRBJ2-1. CDR1 and CDR2 (germline): DFQATT, SNEGSKA (reference sequence). The CDR3 is made up of 13 amino acids. CDR3 residues: CSARDYLGDEQFF.

This chain links TRBV20-1 with TRBJ2-1. Germline V gives CDR1 DFQATT, CDR2 SNEGSKA (reference sequence). The CDR3 is 11 amino acids. The CDR3 reads CSARERAVQFF.

The chain has TRBV20-1 and TRBJ2-7; without DNA, the TCRdb call of TRBD2 cannot be checked. CDR1 DFQATT and CDR2 SNEGSKA come from the germline V gene (reference sequence). This CDR3 contains 15 residues. Here the CDR3 reads CSAYGSGTSGSQQYF.

The chain joins TRBV29-1 to TRBJ1-1. Germline V lookup: CDR1 SQVTM, CDR2 ANQGSEA. CDR3 length equals 13 residues. The CDR3 region is CSVDGGGRTEAFF.

By frequency, this clonotype registers medium-sized. The rearrangement uses TRBV20-1 and TRBJ2-1. CDR1 and CDR2 (germline): DFQATT, SNEGSKA (reference sequence). This CDR3 comprises 11 residues. The CDR3 loop is CSATDFNEQFF.

The chain links TRBV10-2 to TRBJ2-7; TCRdb returns TRBD2, unconfirmable since there is no DNA. The CDR3 totals 14 residues. Germline V gives CDR1 WSHSY, CDR2 SAAADI. CDR3 sequence reads: CASGRLAVSYEQYF.

Frequency places this clonotype as medium-sized. The chain links TRBV12-3 or TRBV12-4 to TRBJ2-7; TCRdb picks TRBD1, but there is no DNA to check that call. This CDR3 region has 13 residues. The CDR3 spells CASSPAPSYEQYF.

The chain combines TRBV20-1 with TRBJ2-2; the D call from TCRdb, TRBD2, cannot be confirmed without DNA. CDR3 length equals 16 residues. The germline V gene has CDR1 DFQATT and CDR2 SNEGSKA (reference sequence). CDR3 residues: CSARATSGGDSGELFF.

The rearrangement links TRBV29-1 to TRBJ1-3. The CDR3 runs 14 residues. The germline V gene has CDR1 SQVTM and CDR2 ANQGSEA. CDR3 in amino acids: CSVLGDHSGNTIYF.

The CDR3 protein is CSAGKTSGITDTQYF. The rearrangement joins TRBV20-1 to TRBJ2-3; TCRdb's assignment of TRBD2 cannot be checked, as there is no DNA. The CDR3 spans 15 residues. Germline V gene sequence: CDR1 DFQATT, CDR2 SNEGSKA (reference sequence).

According to its frequency, this clonotype is medium-sized (0.01 to 0.1%). The rearrangement joins TRBV20-1 to TRBJ2-7; checking the TCRdb D call of TRBD2 is not possible without DNA. This CDR3 comprises 13 residues. The V gene's germline CDR1 is DFQATT and CDR2 SNEGSKA (reference sequence). CDR3 residues: CSALAGSSYEQYF.

By frequency, this clonotype registers medium-sized (0.01 to 0.1%). The chain joins TRBV20-1 to TRBJ1-1; TCRdb indicates TRBD1, and absent DNA this call remains unverified. This CDR3 contains 19 residues. Germline CDR1 and CDR2: DFQATT and SNEGSKA (reference sequence). The CDR3 sequence: CSARDRMSVGGETRGRAFF.

The chain carries TRBV20-1 and TRBJ1-5; TCRdb returns TRBD1, unconfirmable since there is no DNA. The CDR3 length is 13 residues. Per the germline V gene, CDR1 is DFQATT and CDR2 is SNEGSKA (reference sequence). This CDR3 is CSARTGVLQPQHF.

This chain joins TRBV20-1 and TRBJ1-1; as DNA is missing, the TRBD1 call by TCRdb cannot be tested. Looked up from germline, CDR1 is DFQATT and CDR2 is SNEGSKA (reference sequence). The CDR3 length is 14 residues. The CDR3 spells CSAVQGGARTEAFF.

In terms of frequency, this clonotype is medium-sized. This chain uses TRBV20-1 with TRBJ1-5. The germline V gene has CDR1 DFQATT and CDR2 SNEGSKA (reference sequence). CDR3 length: 15 residues. The CDR3 here is CSARDWDGGNQPQHF.

This clonotype shows up as medium-sized by frequency. The chain links TRBV20-1 to TRBJ2-1. CDR3 size: 13 residues. The germline V gene has CDR1 DFQATT and CDR2 SNEGSKA (reference sequence). The CDR3 is CSATTASHYEQFF.